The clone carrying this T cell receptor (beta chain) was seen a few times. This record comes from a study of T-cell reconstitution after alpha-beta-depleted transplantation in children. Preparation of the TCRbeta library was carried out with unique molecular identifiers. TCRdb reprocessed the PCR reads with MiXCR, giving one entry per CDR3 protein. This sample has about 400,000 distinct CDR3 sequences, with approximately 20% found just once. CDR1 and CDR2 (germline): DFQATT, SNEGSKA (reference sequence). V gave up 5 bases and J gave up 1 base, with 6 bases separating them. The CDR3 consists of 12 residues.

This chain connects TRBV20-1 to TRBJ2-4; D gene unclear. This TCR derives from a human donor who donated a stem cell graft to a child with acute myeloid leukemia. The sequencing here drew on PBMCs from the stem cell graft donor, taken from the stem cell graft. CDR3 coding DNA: TGCAGTGCTCCTGGGGCCAAAAACATTCAGTACTTC. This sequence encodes CSAPGAKNIQYF.